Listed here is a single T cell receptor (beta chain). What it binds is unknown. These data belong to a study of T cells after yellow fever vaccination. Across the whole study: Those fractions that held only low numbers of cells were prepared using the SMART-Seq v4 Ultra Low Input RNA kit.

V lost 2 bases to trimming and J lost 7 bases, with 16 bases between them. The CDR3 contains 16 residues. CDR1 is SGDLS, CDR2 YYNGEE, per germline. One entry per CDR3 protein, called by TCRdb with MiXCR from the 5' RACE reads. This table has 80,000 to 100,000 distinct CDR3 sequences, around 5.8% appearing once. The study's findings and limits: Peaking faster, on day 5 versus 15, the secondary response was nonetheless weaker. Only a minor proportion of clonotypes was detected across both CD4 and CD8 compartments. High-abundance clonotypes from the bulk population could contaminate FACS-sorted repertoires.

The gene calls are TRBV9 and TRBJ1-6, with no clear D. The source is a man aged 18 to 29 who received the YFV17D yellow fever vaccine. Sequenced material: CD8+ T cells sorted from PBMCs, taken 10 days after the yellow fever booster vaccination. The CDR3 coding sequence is TGTGCCAGCAGCGTCGACGGGGAAGGTTGGAATTCACCCCTCCACTTT. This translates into CASSVDGEGWNSPLHF.